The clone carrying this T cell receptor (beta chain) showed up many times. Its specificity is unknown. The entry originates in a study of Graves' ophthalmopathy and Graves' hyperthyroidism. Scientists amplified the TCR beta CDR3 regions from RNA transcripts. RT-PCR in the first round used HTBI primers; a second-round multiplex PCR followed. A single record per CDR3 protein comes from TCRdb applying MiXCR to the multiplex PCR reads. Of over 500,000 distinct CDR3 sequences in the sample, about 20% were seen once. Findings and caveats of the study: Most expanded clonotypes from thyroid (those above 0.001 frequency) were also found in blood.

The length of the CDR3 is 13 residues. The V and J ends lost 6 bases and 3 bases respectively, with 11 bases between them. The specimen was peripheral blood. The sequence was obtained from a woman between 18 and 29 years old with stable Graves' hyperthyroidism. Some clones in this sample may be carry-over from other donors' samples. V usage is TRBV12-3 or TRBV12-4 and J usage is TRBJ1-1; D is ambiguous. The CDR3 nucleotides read TGTGCCAGCAGGTCCATTGGGCACACTGAAGCTTTCTTT. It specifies CASRSIGHTEAFF.